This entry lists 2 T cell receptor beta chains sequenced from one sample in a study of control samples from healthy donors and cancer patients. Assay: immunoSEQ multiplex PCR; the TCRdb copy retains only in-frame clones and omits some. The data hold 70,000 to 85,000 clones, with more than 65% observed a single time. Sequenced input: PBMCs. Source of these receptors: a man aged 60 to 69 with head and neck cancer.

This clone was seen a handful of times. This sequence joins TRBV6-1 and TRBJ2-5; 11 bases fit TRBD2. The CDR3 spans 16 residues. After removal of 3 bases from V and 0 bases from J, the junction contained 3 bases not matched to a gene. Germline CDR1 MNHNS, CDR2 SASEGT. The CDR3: CASSEPGLADQETQYF. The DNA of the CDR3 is TGTGCCAGCAGTGAGCCGGGACTAGCGGACCAAGAGACCCAGTACTTC.

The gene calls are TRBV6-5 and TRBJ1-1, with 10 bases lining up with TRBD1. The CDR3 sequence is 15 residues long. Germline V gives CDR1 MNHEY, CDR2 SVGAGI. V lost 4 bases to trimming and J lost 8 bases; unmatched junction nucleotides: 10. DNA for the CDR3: TGTGCCAGCAGTTTTCTTAGACAGGGGGCCGGAGAAGCTTTCTTT. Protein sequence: CASSFLRQGAGEAFF.